This T cell receptor beta chain emerged from a study of blood T cell repertoires in COVID-19. On the study more broadly: The United States, Italy and Spain were the sources of the acute and convalescent COVID-19 samples. PBMCs, B-cell-depleted T cells, or T cells were the source of the cDNA or gDNA that made up the material.

Original analysis: Amplification from reference gene primers served as the basis for estimated nucleated cell counts. Produced via immunoSEQ multiplex PCR; TCRdb's table is partial and in-frame only. V, J and clone size derive from that table, while D and trimming were established from the DNA sequence. The sample gives 100,000 to 120,000 clones, around 82% of which show up once; 15% to 20% is in the top ten. Per germline, CDR1 SGHVS and CDR2 FNYEAQ. CDR3 length: 16 residues. The ends lost 4 bases at V and 1 base at J; junction bases unmatched: 8. This chain joins TRBV7-6 and TRBJ2-3, with 7 bases that match TRBD2. The receptor's source is a woman aged 60 to 75 with acute or convalescent COVID-19. Input material: peripheral blood. CDR3 sequence (DNA): TGTGCCAGCAGCTCCCCCCGGGGGGTAGGCACAGATACGCAGTATTTT. Translated: CASSSPRGVGTDTQYF.